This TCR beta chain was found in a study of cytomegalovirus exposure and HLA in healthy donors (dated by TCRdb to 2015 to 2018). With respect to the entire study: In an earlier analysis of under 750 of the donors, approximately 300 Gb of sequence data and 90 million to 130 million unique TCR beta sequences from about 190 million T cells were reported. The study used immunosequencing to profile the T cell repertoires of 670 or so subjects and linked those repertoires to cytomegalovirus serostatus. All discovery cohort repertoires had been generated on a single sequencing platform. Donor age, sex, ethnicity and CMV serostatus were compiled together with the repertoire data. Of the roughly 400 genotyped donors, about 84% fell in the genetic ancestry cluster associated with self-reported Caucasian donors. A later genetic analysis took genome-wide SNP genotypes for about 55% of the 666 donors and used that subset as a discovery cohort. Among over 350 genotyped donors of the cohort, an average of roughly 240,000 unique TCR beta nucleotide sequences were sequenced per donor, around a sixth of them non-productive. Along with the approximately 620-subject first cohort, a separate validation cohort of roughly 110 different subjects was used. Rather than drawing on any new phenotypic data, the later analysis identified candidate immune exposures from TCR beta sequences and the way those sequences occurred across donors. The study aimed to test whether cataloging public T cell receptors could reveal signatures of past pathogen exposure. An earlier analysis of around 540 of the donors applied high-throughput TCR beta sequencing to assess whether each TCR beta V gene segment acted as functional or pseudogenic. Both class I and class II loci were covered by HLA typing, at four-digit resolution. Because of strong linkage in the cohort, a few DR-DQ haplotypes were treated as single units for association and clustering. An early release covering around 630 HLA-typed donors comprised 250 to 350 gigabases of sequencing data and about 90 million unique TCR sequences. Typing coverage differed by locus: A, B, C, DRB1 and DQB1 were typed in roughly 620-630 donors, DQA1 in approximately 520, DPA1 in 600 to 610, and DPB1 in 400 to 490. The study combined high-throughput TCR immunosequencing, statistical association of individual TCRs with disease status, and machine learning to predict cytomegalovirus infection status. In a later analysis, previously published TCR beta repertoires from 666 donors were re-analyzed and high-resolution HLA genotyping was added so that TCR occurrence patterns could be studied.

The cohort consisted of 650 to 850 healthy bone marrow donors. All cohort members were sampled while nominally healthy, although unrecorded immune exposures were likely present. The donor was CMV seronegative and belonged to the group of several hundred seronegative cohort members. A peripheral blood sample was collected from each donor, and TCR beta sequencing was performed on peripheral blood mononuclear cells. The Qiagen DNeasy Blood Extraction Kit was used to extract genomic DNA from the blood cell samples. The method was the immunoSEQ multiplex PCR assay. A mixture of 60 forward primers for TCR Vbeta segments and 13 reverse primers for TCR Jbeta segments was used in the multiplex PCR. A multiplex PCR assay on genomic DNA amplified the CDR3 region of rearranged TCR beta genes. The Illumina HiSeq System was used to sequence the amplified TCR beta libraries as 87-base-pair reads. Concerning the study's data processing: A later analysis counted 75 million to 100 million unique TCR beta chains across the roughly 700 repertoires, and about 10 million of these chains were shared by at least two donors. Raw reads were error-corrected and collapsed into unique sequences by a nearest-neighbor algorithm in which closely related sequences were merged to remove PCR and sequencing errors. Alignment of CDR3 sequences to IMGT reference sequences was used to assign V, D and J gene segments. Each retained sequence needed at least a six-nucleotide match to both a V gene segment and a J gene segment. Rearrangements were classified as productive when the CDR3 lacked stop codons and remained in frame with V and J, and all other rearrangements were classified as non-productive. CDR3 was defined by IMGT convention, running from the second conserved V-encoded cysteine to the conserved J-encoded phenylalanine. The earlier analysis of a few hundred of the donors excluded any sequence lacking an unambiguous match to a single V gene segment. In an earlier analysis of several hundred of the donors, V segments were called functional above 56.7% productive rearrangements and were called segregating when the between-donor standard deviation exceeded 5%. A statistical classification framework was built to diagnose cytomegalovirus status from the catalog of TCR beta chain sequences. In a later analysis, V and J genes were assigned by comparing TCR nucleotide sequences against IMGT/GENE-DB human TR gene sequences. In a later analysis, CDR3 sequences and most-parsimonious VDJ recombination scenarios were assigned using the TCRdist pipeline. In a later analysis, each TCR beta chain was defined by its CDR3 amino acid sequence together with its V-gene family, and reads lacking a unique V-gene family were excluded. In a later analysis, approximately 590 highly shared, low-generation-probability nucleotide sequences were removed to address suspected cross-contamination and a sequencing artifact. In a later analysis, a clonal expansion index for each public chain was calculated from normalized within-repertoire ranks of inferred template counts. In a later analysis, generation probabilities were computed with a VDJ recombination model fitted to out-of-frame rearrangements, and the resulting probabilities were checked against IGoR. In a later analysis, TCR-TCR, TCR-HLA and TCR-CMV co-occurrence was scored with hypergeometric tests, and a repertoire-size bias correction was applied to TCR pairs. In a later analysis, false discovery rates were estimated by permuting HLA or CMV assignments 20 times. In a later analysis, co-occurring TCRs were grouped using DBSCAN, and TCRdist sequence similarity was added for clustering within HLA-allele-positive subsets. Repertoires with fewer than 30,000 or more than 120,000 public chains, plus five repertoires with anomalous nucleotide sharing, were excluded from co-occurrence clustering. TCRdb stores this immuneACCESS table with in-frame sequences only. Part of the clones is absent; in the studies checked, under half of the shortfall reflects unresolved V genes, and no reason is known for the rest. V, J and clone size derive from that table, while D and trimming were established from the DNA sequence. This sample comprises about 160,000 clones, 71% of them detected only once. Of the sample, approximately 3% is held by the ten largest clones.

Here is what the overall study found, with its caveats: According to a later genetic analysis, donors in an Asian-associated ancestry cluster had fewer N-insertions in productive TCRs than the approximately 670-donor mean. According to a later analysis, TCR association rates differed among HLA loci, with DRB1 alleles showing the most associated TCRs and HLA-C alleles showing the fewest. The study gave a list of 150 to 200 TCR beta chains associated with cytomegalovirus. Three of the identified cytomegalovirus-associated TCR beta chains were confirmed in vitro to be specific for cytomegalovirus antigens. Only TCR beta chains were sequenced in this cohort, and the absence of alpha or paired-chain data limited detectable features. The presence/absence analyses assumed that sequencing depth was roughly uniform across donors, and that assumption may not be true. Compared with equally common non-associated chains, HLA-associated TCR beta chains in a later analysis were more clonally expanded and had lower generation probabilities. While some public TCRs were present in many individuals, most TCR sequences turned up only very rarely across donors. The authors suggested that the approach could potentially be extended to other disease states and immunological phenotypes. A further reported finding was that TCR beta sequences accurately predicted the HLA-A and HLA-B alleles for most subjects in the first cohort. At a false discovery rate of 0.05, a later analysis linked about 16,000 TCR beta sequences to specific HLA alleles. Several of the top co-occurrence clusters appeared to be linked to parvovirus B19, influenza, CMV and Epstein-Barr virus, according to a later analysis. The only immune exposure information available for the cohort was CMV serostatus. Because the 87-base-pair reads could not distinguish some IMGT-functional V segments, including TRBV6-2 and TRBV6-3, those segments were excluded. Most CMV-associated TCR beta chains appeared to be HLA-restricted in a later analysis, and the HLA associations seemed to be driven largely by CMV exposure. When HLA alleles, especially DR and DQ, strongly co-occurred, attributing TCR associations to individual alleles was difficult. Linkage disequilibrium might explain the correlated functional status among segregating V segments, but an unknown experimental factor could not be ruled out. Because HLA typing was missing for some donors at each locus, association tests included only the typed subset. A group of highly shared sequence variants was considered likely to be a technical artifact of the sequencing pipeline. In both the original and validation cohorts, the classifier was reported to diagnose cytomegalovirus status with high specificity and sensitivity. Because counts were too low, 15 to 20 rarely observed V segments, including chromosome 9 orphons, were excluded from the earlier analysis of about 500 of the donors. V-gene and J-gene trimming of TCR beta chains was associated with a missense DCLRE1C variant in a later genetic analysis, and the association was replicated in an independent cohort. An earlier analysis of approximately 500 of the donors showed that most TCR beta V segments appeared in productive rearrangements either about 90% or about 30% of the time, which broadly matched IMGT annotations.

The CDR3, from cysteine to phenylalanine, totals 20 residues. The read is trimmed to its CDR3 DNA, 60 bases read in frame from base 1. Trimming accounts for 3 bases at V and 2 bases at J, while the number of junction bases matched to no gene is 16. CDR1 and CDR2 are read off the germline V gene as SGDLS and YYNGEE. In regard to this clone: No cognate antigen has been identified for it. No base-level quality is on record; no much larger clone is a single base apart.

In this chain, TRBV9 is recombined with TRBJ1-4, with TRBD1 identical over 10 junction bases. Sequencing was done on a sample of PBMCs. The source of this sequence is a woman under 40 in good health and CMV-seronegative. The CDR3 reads CASSGRGQGDILRTNEKLFF. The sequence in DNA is TGTGCCAGCAGCGGAAGAGGACAGGGGGACATCCTCCGGACTAATGAAAAACTGTTTTTT.